This TCR beta chain was captured in a study of blood T cell repertoires in COVID-19. On the study more broadly: Donors in the United States, Italy and Spain gave samples during acute or convalescent COVID-19. T cells, B-cell-depleted T cells, or PBMCs supplied cDNA or gDNA.

This clone was observed once. The CDR3 consists of 14 residues. The trim removed 6 bases at V and 3 bases at J, leaving 4 bases unmatched. Germline CDR1 reads SGHAT; CDR2 reads FQNNGV. Source study methods: Reference gene primer amplification gave nucleated cell count estimates. Clones were sequenced by immunoSEQ multiplex PCR, and TCRdb holds only the in-frame ones, with some missing. V and J calls plus clone size are reproduced from that table; the DNA served to infer D and trimming. The repertoire includes around 290,000 clones, about 89% of them detected once, and approximately 4.2% sits in the top ten.

This receptor was obtained from a man in his forties or fifties with acute or convalescent COVID-19. The V and J genes are TRBV11-2 and TRBJ2-2; 7 positions agree with TRBD1. Material: peripheral blood. The CDR3 DNA reads as TGTGCCAGCAGTTACAGGGGAGACACCGGGGAGCTGTTTTTT. Translating it yields CASSYRGDTGELFF. Supplemented by reference TRBV11-2 and TRBJ2-2, the full variable domain reads EAGVAQSPRYKIIEKRQSVAFWCNPISGHATLYWYQQILGQGPKLLIQFQNNGVVDDSQLPKDRFSAERLKGVDSTLKIQPAKLEDSAVYLCASSYRGDTGELFFGEGSRLTVL.